The clone carrying this T cell receptor beta chain has just a few counts. Treatment reported: randomized to nivolumab then ipilimumab (arm A) or the reverse (arm B). Patients had received no earlier DNA-damaging chemotherapy. Live CD3+CD8+ CD19− CD56− cells were sorted from PBMCs. The sample comes from a study of sequential checkpoint blockade in melanoma. Study-level background: Patients were randomized 1:1 to nivolumab-then-ipilimumab or ipilimumab-then-nivolumab first-line. Each arm's sequence ended with maintenance nivolumab.

Data came from immunoSEQ multiplex PCR; TCRdb stores just in-frame clones and leaves some out. The sample has 15,000 to 20,000 clones, 60% to 70% seen once. The CDR3 is 14 amino acids. In germline, CDR1 is LGHNT, CDR2 FRNRAP. Trimming pared 6 bases from V and 5 bases from J, leaving 16 bases between. Sequenced here: CD8+ T cells sorted from blood (inferred from file names), sampled from a patient given nivolumab and ipilimumab in sequence. The receptor's source is a human donor with melanoma. The chain uses TRBV12-5 and TRBJ2-5; tentatively, D is TRBD1 (5 bases). CDR3 region: CASGQDQPGETQYF. Written as DNA, the CDR3 is TGTGCTAGTGGACAGGACCAACCTGGGGAGACCCAGTACTTC.